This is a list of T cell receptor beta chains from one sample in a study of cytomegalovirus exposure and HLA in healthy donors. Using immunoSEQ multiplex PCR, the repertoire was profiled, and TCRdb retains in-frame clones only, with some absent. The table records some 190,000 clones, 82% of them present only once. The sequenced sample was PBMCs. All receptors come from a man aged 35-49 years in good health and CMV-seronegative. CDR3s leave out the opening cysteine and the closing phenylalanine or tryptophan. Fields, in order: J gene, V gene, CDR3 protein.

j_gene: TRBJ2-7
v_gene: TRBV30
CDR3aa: AWSADRSSYEQY

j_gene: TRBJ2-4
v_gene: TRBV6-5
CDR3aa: ASFPGGSQNIQY

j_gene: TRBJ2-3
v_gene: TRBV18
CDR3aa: ASSPPQPVSTQY

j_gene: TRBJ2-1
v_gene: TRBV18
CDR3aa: ASSRRLAGEAVSI

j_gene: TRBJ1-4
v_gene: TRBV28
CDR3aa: ASSLWTTGGSNEKLF

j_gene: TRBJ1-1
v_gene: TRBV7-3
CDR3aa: ASSSQRNTEAF

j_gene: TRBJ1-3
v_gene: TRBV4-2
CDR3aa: ASSQDRDSSGNTIY

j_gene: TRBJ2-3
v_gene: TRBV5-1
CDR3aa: ASRYVAGGPGDTQY

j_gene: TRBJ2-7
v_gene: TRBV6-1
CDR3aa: ASSVLQGSYEQY

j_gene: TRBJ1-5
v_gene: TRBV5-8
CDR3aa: ASSLFQSQH

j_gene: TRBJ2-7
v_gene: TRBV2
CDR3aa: ASRRGQGKYEQY

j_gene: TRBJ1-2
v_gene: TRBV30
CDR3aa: AWMGPGAGYT

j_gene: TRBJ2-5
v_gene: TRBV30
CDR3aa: ARSVQGETQY

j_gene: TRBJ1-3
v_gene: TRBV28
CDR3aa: ASSLSSRGGNTIY

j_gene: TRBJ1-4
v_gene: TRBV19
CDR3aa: ATRDRVNEKLF

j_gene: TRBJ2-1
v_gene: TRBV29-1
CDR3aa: SVEEWGGSHNEQF

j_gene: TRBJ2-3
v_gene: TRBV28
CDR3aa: ASSLGLAGVTPDTQY

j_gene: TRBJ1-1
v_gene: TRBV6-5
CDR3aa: ASSLGGANTEAF

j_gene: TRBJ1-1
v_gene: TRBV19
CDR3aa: ASSTPDRVEAF

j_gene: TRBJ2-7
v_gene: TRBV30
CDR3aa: AWSPGQAYEQY

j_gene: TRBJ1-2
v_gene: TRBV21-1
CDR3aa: ASSKALGHTRYT

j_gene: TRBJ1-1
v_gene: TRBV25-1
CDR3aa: ASSEYGRGATEAF

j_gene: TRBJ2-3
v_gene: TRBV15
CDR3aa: ATKRGGTDTQY